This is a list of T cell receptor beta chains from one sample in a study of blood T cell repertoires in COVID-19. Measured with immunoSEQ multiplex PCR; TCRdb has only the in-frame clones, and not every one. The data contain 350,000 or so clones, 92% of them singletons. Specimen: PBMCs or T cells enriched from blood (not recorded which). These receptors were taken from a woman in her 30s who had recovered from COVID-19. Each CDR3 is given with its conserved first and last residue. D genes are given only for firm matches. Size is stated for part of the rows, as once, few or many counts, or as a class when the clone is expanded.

TGTGCCAGCAGCCACTATCTAGGAAGCTCCTACGAGCAGTACTTC CASSHYLGSSYEQYF TRBJ2-7 . TRBV5-5 .
TGTGCCAGCAGCTCAGAGGGGAGGAATTCACCCCTCCACTTT CASSSEGRNSPLHF TRBJ1-6 . TRBV5-6 .
TGTGCCAGCAGCCCGAGACAGTCCCCCCAAGAGACCCAGTACTTC CASSPRQSPQETQYF TRBJ2-5 . TRBV9 .
TGTGCCAGCAGTCAACCGCCGGGACAGGGGACCGAGCAGTACTTC CASSQPPGQGTEQYF TRBJ2-7 . TRBV6-5 TRBD1
TGTGCCAGCAGCCAGACAGGGGGCTCGAAACTGTTTTTT CASSQTGGSKLFF TRBJ1-4 . TRBV6-5 TRBD1
TGCGCCAGCAGCCAAGGAGATAGCGGTCAGAACATTCAGTACTTC CASSQGDSGQNIQYF TRBJ2-4 . TRBV4-3 .
TGTGCCAGCAGTGAGTCCGGGACAGGGGGGGGCTACACCTTC CASSESGTGGGYTF TRBJ1-2 . TRBV6-1 TRBD1
TGTGCCAGTAGTATGCCGGACAGGGGGGGGACTGAAGCTTTCTTT CASSMPDRGGTEAFF TRBJ1-1 few TRBV19 TRBD1
TGTGCCAGCAGCTTAAACAGGGCCGCGATGCAGTACTTC CASSLNRAAMQYF TRBJ2-7 once TRBV5-4 .
TGTGCCAGCGCGGTGGGGGAGTTATCTGGAAACACCATATATTTT CASAVGELSGNTIYF TRBJ1-3 . TRBV7-9 .
TGTGCCAGCAGCCAAGAGGCTAGCGGGGCCACAGATACGCAGTATTTT CASSQEASGATDTQYF TRBJ2-3 . TRBV3-1/TRBV3-2 TRBD2
TGTGCCAGCAGGAATTGGGAGGGCCACGGGGATGAGCAGTTCTTC CASRNWEGHGDEQFF TRBJ2-1 . TRBV7-3 TRBD2
TGCGCCAGCAGCCAAGATAAGGGACACCTGAACACTGAAGCTTTCTTT CASSQDKGHLNTEAFF TRBJ1-1 . TRBV4-1 .
TGTGCCAGCAGCTTGGACTACACAGATACGCAGTATTTT CASSLDYTDTQYF TRBJ2-3 once TRBV7-2 .
TGCAGTGCTAGTAGAGCAGGGAGGACTGAAGCTTTCTTT CSASRAGRTEAFF TRBJ1-1 . TRBV20-1 .
TGTGCCAGCAGTTCCTCAGGGGGCTATGGCTACACCTTC CASSSSGGYGYTF TRBJ1-2 . TRBV6-5 TRBD1
TGTGCCAGCAGGTTAGCGGGAGCCACAGATACGCAGTATTTT CASRLAGATDTQYF TRBJ2-3 . TRBV28 TRBD2
TGCGCCAGCAGCTTGGCGGGGGGCTTCTACGAGCAGTACTTC CASSLAGGFYEQYF TRBJ2-7 . TRBV5-1 .
TGTGCCAGCAGCACTTCCCGGGGGATGGTTCAGCCCCAGCATTTT CASSTSRGMVQPQHF TRBJ1-5 . TRBV6-5 .
TGCGCCAGCAGCTTGGCTTCAGGGGGAGATGAAAAACTGTTTTTT CASSLASGGDEKLFF TRBJ1-4 . TRBV5-1 TRBD1
TGTGCCAGCAGCCCGACTGGCAGGGGCCATGAGCAGTTCTTC CASSPTGRGHEQFF TRBJ2-1 once TRBV14 .
TGTGCAAGTCGCTTTTACGGGGAGGGCTCCTACAATGAGCAGTTCTTC CASRFYGEGSYNEQFF TRBJ2-1 . TRBV12-2 .
TGTGCCAGCAGCCTTCTGGCAGGGTACTACAATGAGCAGTTCTTC CASSLLAGYYNEQFF TRBJ2-1 . TRBV7-6 .
TGTGCCAGCAGCTTACTCTCCGGGACAGCTTATGGCTACACCTTC CASSLLSGTAYGYTF TRBJ1-2 . TRBV7-9 TRBD1
TGTGCCAGCAGCTTAGCCCTCTTCCACGAGCAGTACTTC CASSLALFHEQYF TRBJ2-7 . TRBV13 .
TGTGCCAGCAGCTTCCGGTCCGGCGGCTCCTACGAGCAGTACTTC CASSFRSGGSYEQYF TRBJ2-7 once TRBV7-2 .
TGTGCCAGCAGCCAAGATCAAAGGACAGAAGCTTTCTTT CASSQDQRTEAFF TRBJ1-1 . TRBV3-1/TRBV3-2 .
TGTGCCAGCAGTTTAAGGGGTGAGACCCAGTACTTC CASSLRGETQYF TRBJ2-5 . TRBV28 .
TGTGCCAGCAGCTCCGCCGGGAGGGAGAATTCACCCCTCCACTTT CASSSAGRENSPLHF TRBJ1-6 . TRBV7-6 .
TGTGCCAGCAGCACAGGCGGTATAGCCAAAAACATTCAGTACTTC CASSTGGIAKNIQYF TRBJ2-4 . TRBV28 .
TGTGCCAGCAGCTCCTCCGGGGGGGGGACCCAGTACTTC CASSSSGGGTQYF TRBJ2-5 . TRBV7-2 TRBD2
TGTGCCAGCAGTTCGAATACCGCCGGACAGGGGTTTAGCTACACCTTC CASSSNTAGQGFSYTF TRBJ1-2 . TRBV28 TRBD1
TGCGCCAGCAGCCAGAGAGCGGGCGTATCCTACGAGCAGTACTTC CASSQRAGVSYEQYF TRBJ2-7 . TRBV4-3 .
TGTGCCAGTAGTATAGTGGGCCTAACCGAGGCTTTCTTT CASSIVGLTEAFF TRBJ1-1 . TRBV19 .
TGTGCCAGCAGCTTACAAGGTCCGGGGAATCAGCCCCAGCATTTT CASSLQGPGNQPQHF TRBJ1-5 . TRBV6-2/TRBV6-3 .
TGTGCCAGCAGTTCGACACGTTTTAACACTGAAGCTTTCTTT CASSSTRFNTEAFF TRBJ1-1 . TRBV28 .
TGCGCCAGCAGCTTTCCAAGTCCCCTTGAGGGAACAGATACGCAGTATTTT CASSFPSPLEGTDTQYF TRBJ2-3 . TRBV5-1 .
TGCAGTGCCGGAGGGGAGACTGAAGCTTTCTTT CSAGGETEAFF TRBJ1-1 . TRBV20-1 .
TGTGCCAGCCCCCTACAGGGGGCGCCTCTCCCAGATACGCAGTATTTT CASPLQGAPLPDTQYF TRBJ2-3 . TRBV28 TRBD1
TGTGCCAGCAGTTCAACCAGGGGCTTCACACAGTACTACGAGCAGTACTTC CASSSTRGFTQYYEQYF TRBJ2-7 . TRBV28 .
TGTGCCAGCAGTTACAGGGACACCACCTACGAGCAGTACTTC CASSYRDTTYEQYF TRBJ2-7 . TRBV6-5 .
TGTGCCAGCAGCCACCTCCCGCCGGGAGTCCAAGAGCAGTTCTTC CASSHLPPGVQEQFF TRBJ2-1 . TRBV14 .
TGCGCCAGCCGAGGACTGGGAGTATCTACTGAAGCTTTCTTT CASRGLGVSTEAFF TRBJ1-1 . TRBV5-1 .